Ten or more counts support the clone carrying this TCR beta chain. The sample originates from a study of neurological immune-mediated disorders. TCRdb itself ran the 5' RACE reads through MiXCR, one entry per CDR3 protein. The table includes 55,000 to 65,000 distinct CDR3 sequences, 3.7% detected once. V was pared by 1 base and J by 9 bases, with 28 bases between. The V gene's germline CDR1 is SQVTM and CDR2 ANQGSEA. The CDR3 length is 18 residues. The chain joins TRBV29-1 to TRBJ1-5; maybe TRBD1 (5 bases). The clonotype was recovered from a woman aged 45-59 years with multiple sclerosis. Source material: PBMCs. The CDR3 coding sequence is TGCAGCGTTGAAGTGTCATGGTGGCCCTTAGGGGATGTCTTGCCCCAGCATTTT. Amino acids: CSVEVSWWPLGDVLPQHF.